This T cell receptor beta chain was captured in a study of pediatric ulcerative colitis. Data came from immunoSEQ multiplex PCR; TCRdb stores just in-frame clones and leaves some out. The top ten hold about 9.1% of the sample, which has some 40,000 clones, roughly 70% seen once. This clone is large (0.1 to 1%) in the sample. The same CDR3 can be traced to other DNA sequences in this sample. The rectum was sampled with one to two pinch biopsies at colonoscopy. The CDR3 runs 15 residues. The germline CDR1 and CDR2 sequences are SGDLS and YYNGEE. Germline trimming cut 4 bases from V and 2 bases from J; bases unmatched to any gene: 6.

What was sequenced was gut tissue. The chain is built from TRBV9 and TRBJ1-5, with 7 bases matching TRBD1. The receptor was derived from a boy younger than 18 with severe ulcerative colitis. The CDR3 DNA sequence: TGTGCCAGCAGCTTACAGGGGATAGGCAATCAGCCCCAGCATTTT. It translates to CASSLQGIGNQPQHF.